The 27 T cell receptor beta chains given below trace back to one sample, sequenced in a study of regulatory T cells in long-lasting Graves disease. The TCR beta library used iRepertoire HTBI primers with Arm-PCR amplification of CDR3. TCRdb itself ran the multiplex PCR reads through MiXCR, one entry per CDR3 protein. The sample includes roughly 350,000 distinct CDR3 sequences, around 17% of them seen just once. The time point here: newly diagnosed GD, antithyroid drugs for less than 3 months. PBMC-extracted RNA yielded the TCR library. These same data were also listed under a study on T cells in Graves' hyperthyroidism and ophthalmopathy.

The sequencing used peripheral blood mononuclear cells (PBMCs), collected at new diagnosis, from a patient treated with antithyroid drugs. The receptors shown here come from a man aged 40-50 years with Graves disease.

The gene calls are TRBV3-1 and TRBJ1-2; 9 nucleotides align to TRBD1. The V gene's germline CDR1 is LGHDT and CDR2 YNNKEL (reference sequence). The CDR3 length is 16 residues. V gave up 0 bases and J gave up 4 bases; unmatched junction bases: 6. CDR3: CASSQDTTGGSYGYTF. For the CDR3, the DNA is TGTGCCAGCAGCCAAGATACGACAGGGGGGAGCTATGGCTACACCTTC.

CDR3 nucleotide sequence: TGCAGTGCTAACAGGGCTAGAATTGGCTCCGATACGCAGTATTTT. Its translation is CSANRARIGSDTQYF. V is TRBV20-1 and J is TRBJ2-3; tentative D call: TRBD1 (6 bases). Deletions cut 4 bases from V and 6 bases from J, with 20 bases between. Germline V CDR1 and CDR2: DFQATT, SNEGSKA (reference sequence). The CDR3 covers 15 residues.

J is TRBJ2-7 and V is TRBV29-1, with a tentative D call TRBD2 (5 bases). CDR1 and CDR2 (germline): SQVTM, ANQGSEA. The length of the CDR3 is 12 residues. V dropped 7 bases and J dropped 6 bases, with 16 bases sitting between them. The CDR3 coding sequence is TGCAGCGGTGCTTCCGGGGTTGGCGAGCAGTACTTC. Translated: CSGASGVGEQYF.

This clonotype has at least ten counts. The CDR3, as DNA: TGTGCCAGCAGTTTAGAGGGGTTTGGCTACACCTTC. Protein sequence: CASSLEGFGYTF. V and J are TRBV12-3 or TRBV12-4 and TRBJ1-2, with D possibly TRBD1 on 5 matching bases. V gave up 1 base and J gave up 7 bases, with 7 bases separating them. There are 12 residues in the CDR3.

Many counts were recorded for this clonotype. The chain recombines TRBV12-3 or TRBV12-4 with TRBJ2-6; D is uncertain. The ends were cut back, 7 bases at V and 4 bases at J, with 8 bases in the middle. The CDR3 spans 13 residues. The CDR3, as DNA: TGTGCCAGCACCTTGAACGGGGCCAACGTCCTGACTTTC. Its protein product is CASTLNGANVLTF.

This clonotype was recorded at least ten times. The V gene is TRBV5-1, the J gene TRBJ2-5; D may be TRBD2 (5 bases). V lost 4 bases, J lost 2 bases, and 15 bases lay in between. Germline assignment: CDR1 SGHRS and CDR2 YFSETQ. CDR3 length: 15 amino acids. CDR3 in amino acids: CASSAVAGAQETQYF. CDR3 sequence (DNA): TGCGCCAGCAGCGCTGTTGCGGGCGCACAAGAGACCCAGTACTTC.

The chain links TRBV7-8 to TRBJ1-6; D call uncertain. CDR1 SGHVS and CDR2 FQNEAQ come from the germline V gene. This CDR3 contains 15 residues. V was clipped by 1 base and J by 3 bases, with 7 bases between them. This chain's CDR3 is CASSLGGDYNSPLHF. Here the CDR3 DNA reads TGTGCCAGCAGCTTAGGGGGTGACTATAATTCACCCCTCCACTTT.

The rearrangement joins TRBV4-1 to TRBJ2-1; 9 bases agree with TRBD2. With 4 bases clipped from V and 6 bases from J, the junction kept 13 bases outside the gene matches. This CDR3 is built from 17 residues. The V gene's germline CDR1 is MGHRA and CDR2 YSYEKL. CDR3 bases: TGCGCCAGCAGCCGACGGAGCGGGGGGTCCTTGGGCAATGAGCAGTTCTTC. Its protein product is CASSRRSGGSLGNEQFF.

This clonotype has a count of ten or more. The chain has TRBV27 and TRBJ2-2; weak D call: TRBD1 (5 bases). CDR3 length: 13 amino acids. The germline CDR1 and CDR2 sequences are MNHEY and SMNVEV (reference sequence). V lost 6 bases to trimming and J lost 7 bases, with 12 bases between them. This CDR3 is CASSSGFIGELFF. Here the CDR3 DNA reads TGTGCCAGCAGCTCAGGGTTCATCGGGGAGCTGTTTTTT.

The J gene is TRBJ1-1, the V gene TRBV6-1; D uncertain. This CDR3 has 14 residues. Trimming shortened V by 6 bases and J by 4 bases, and 15 bases separated the two germline ends. In germline, CDR1 is MNHNS, CDR2 SASEGT. The CDR3 region has the DNA TGTGCCAGCAGCCCTCGGAGTTCTAGCACTGAAGCTTTCTTT. Translating it yields CASSPRSSSTEAFF.

This clonotype has at least ten counts. The J gene is TRBJ2-5, the V gene TRBV7-2; D is undetermined. The CDR3 consists of 14 residues. With 5 bases removed from V and 5 bases from J, the gap between germline ends came to 15 bases. CDR1 is SGHTA, CDR2 FQGNSA, per germline. As DNA, the CDR3 is TGTGCCAGCAGCCGGCCGACGCTGACGGAGACCCAGTACTTC. Residues: CASSRPTLTETQYF.

In this sample, this clonotype turned up many times. This rearrangement joins TRBV6-1 to TRBJ2-2; 7 bases map to TRBD1. The CDR3 length is 13 residues. Germline V CDR1 and CDR2: MNHNS, SASEGT. The V gene end was trimmed by 11 bases and the J gene end by 7 bases; junction bases not matched to a gene: 10. The CDR3 nucleotides are TGTGCCGCCCGACAGGGTTGGGGCGGGGAGCTGTTTTTT. Amino acid sequence: CAARQGWGGELFF.

This clonotype was detected only a few times. This chain joins TRBV12-3 or TRBV12-4 and TRBJ1-6; D call uncertain. The CDR3 extends over 15 amino acids. Trimming took 2 bases from V and 7 from J, leaving 12 bases between them. CDR3: CASSLHSQWNSPLHF. The CDR3 nucleotides are TGTGCCAGCAGTTTACATTCCCAGTGGAATTCACCCCTCCACTTT.

In its sample, this clonotype was seen many times. This chain connects TRBV27 to TRBJ1-5, with D possibly TRBD1 on 5 matching bases. V was shortened by 5 bases and J by 5 bases, with 16 bases between the two germline ends. CDR3 length equals 15 residues. Germline values: CDR1 MNHEY, CDR2 SMNVEV (reference sequence). Here the CDR3 reads CASSPRGQGYQPQHF. CDR3 nucleotide sequence: TGTGCCAGCAGTCCCCGGGGTCAGGGCTATCAGCCCCAGCATTTT.

The J gene is TRBJ1-1, the V gene TRBV5-1; D gene unclear. Trimming cost V 2 bases and J 3 bases, with 11 bases left between them. Germline loops: CDR1 SGHRS, CDR2 YFSETQ. The CDR3 is 14 amino acids. Written as DNA, the CDR3 is TGCGCCAGCAGCTTCAACCGAGTGGACACTGAAGCTTTCTTT. It translates to CASSFNRVDTEAFF. The full variable domain, rest sourced from reference TRBV5-1 and TRBJ1-1, is KAGVTQTPRYLIKTRGQQVTLSCSPISGHRSVSWYQQTPGQGLQFLFEYFSETQRNKGNFPGRFSGRQFSNSRSEMNVSTLELGDSALYLCASSFNRVDTEAFFGQGTRLTVV.

This clonotype was seen ten or more times. The chain joins TRBV20-1 to TRBJ1-1; 7 positions match TRBD1. Trimming cost V 6 bases and J 8 bases; bases outside gene matches: 9. The CDR3 consists of 12 residues. Germline CDR1 and CDR2: DFQATT and SNEGSKA (reference sequence). The CDR3 DNA reads as TGCAGTGCCTTGGGGACAGTTCGGGAAGCTTTCTTT. Protein product: CSALGTVREAFF.

This chain's CDR3 is CASRLTGGTEAFF. In nucleotides, the CDR3 is TGCGCCAGCAGGTTGACAGGGGGCACTGAAGCTTTCTTT. V usage is TRBV5-1 and J usage is TRBJ1-1; 9 positions agree with TRBD1. Germline V gene data show CDR1 as SGHRS and CDR2 as YFSETQ. CDR3 size: 13 residues. V gave up 5 bases and J gave up 4 bases; unmatched junction bases: 3.

This clonotype occurred many times. The genes are TRBV6-1 and TRBJ2-7, with a tentative D call TRBD1 (6 bases). Germline CDR1 is MNHNS and CDR2 is SASEGT. V lost 6 bases and J lost 1, with 22 bases in between. The CDR3 is 17 residues long. CDR3 DNA sequence: TGTGCCAGCAGACCCCGTCCGGGGACAAGCAAGTCCTACGAGCAGTACTTC. Encoded protein: CASRPRPGTSKSYEQYF.

The chain is built from TRBV28 and TRBJ1-1, with D tentatively TRBD1 (5 bases). Germline loops: CDR1 MDHEN, CDR2 SYDVKM. The CDR3 extends over 12 amino acids. The ends were cut back, 11 bases at V and 11 bases at J, with 21 bases in the middle. CDR3 amino acids: CASREGTGSAFF. The CDR3, as DNA: TGTGCCTCCAGGGAGGGCACGGGGTCGGCTTTCTTT.

This clonotype has a count of ten or more. The rearrangement uses TRBV11-2 and TRBJ2-5; 7 bases line up with TRBD1. This CDR3 has 15 residues. J was trimmed by 2 bases and V by 6 bases; bases with no gene match: 9. The germline V gene encodes CDR1 SGHAT and CDR2 FQNNGV. The CDR3 sequence: CASSSPRGQQETQYF. The DNA for the CDR3 is TGTGCCAGCAGTTCTCCCCGGGGACAGCAAGAGACCCAGTACTTC.

There are many counts of this clonotype. The gene calls are TRBV3-1 and TRBJ2-1; the D gene is possibly TRBD2 (7 bases). Trimming removed 1 base from V and 6 bases from J, with 13 bases in between. Germline CDR1 and CDR2: LGHDT and YNNKEL (reference sequence). This CDR3 region has 15 residues. CDR3 nucleotides: TGTGCCAGCAGCCAAGTGGGGGGGCGGATCAATGAGCAGTTCTTC. Translating it yields CASSQVGGRINEQFF.

The table lists this clonotype with many counts. The rearrangement joins TRBV20-1 to TRBJ2-1, with D tentatively TRBD2 (5 bases). Trimming shortened V by 4 bases and J by 10 bases, and 8 bases separated the two germline ends. Per the germline V gene, CDR1 is DFQATT and CDR2 is SNEGSKA (reference sequence). The CDR3 spans 10 residues. The DNA of the CDR3 is TGCAGTGCTACGGAGGCAGAGCAGTTCTTC. Its translation: CSATEAEQFF.

This clonotype was seen at least ten times. The V and J genes are TRBV28 and TRBJ1-4; D ambiguous. This CDR3 is 13 amino acids long. V was cut by 7 bases and J by 6 bases, with 12 bases left in between. Looked up from germline, CDR1 is MDHEN and CDR2 is SYDVKM. This chain's CDR3 is CASTVRVDEKLFF. In nucleotides, the CDR3 is TGTGCCAGCACCGTAAGGGTGGATGAAAAACTGTTTTTT.

The sample holds a few counts of this clonotype. This chain uses TRBV6-9 with TRBJ1-1; D remains unclear. There are 16 residues in the CDR3. Trimming left V 4 bases short and J 4 bases short, with 19 bases between. In germline, CDR1 is MNHGY, CDR2 SVAAGI. CDR3 amino acids: CASSFRTGGLITEAFF. In DNA, the CDR3 is TGTGCCAGCAGTTTTAGGACCGGAGGGTTGATCACTGAAGCTTTCTTT.

This clonotype was recorded many times. The V and J genes are TRBV20-1 and TRBJ2-3; D call uncertain. CDR1 is DFQATT and CDR2 is SNEGSKA in the germline V gene (reference sequence). CDR3 length: 14 amino acids. V was pared by 3 bases and J by 0 bases, with 10 bases between. In DNA, the CDR3 is TGCAGTGCTAGTCGGAGCCTTAGCACAGATACGCAGTATTTT. Translating it yields CSASRSLSTDTQYF.

This clonotype turned up a few times. The germline gene is not matched at one end of the junction; a read error may be the cause. The chain uses TRBV5-1 and TRBJ2-1; TRBD1 might be the D (7 bases). Germline CDR1 reads SGHRS; CDR2 reads YFSETQ. This CDR3 contains 15 residues. This CDR3 is CASSFQGGGYDEQFF. For the CDR3, the DNA is TGCGCCAGCAGCTTTCAGGGGGGAGGCTACGATGAGCAGTTCTTC.

At least ten counts were recorded for this clonotype. This chain connects TRBV2 to TRBJ1-2, with a possible D match to TRBD1 (5 bases). CDR3 length: 12 amino acids. V lost 8 bases, J lost 4 bases, and 11 bases lay in between. The germline V gene encodes CDR1 SNHLY and CDR2 FYNNEI. CDR3 in amino acids: CASGLGLYGYTF. Written as DNA, the CDR3 is TGTGCCAGCGGTCTGGGACTCTATGGCTACACCTTC.